The 2 T cell receptor beta chains given below trace back to one sample, sequenced in a study of cytomegalovirus exposure and HLA in healthy donors. 13 Jbeta primers and 60 Vbeta primers were used for the PCR. Some clones are missing from TCRdb's copy, which holds only in-frame ones; the method was immunoSEQ multiplex PCR. The sample includes about 140,000 clones, about 80% seen only once; the top ten take roughly 2%. The source material was PBMCs. The receptors were gathered from a man younger than 40 in good health and CMV-seronegative.

As to this clone: Other DNA sequences in the sample encode the same CDR3. The gene calls are TRBV5-1 and TRBJ1-4, with 7 bases lining up with TRBD1. From germline, CDR1 is SGHRS and CDR2 YFSETQ. Losses at the gene ends were 1 base for V and 3 bases for J; bases not matched to a gene: 3. The CDR3 extends over 15 amino acids. The CDR3 protein is CASSLTGTANEKLFF. CDR3 coding DNA: TGCGCCAGCAGCTTGACCGGGACAGCTAATGAAAAACTGTTTTTT.

V and J are TRBV6-1 and TRBJ1-5, with TRBD1 matching 7 bases. The CDR3 extends over 15 amino acids. CDR1 and CDR2 (germline): MNHNS, SASEGT. V was pared by 7 bases and J by 6 bases, with 12 bases of the junction left unmatched. The CDR3 coding sequence is TGTGCCAGCACCCGAGACAGGGTCCGAGGTCAGCCCCAGCATTTT. It codes for CASTRDRVRGQPQHF.